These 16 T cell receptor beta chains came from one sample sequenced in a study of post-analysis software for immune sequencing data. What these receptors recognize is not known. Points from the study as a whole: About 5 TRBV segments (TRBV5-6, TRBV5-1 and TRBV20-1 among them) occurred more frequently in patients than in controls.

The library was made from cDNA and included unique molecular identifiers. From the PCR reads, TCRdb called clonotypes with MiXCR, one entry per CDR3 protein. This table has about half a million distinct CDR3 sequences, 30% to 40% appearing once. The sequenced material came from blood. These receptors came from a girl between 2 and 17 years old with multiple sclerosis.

CDR3 sequence (DNA): TGTGCCAGCAGCTCGTGTCTGCGGGTACAAGAGACCCAGTACTTC. Translation gives CASSSCLRVQETQYF. This chain uses TRBV5-4 with TRBJ2-5; D is perhaps TRBD2 (5 bases). From germline, CDR1 is SGHNT and CDR2 YYREEE (reference sequence). CDR3 length: 15 residues. The ends were cut back, 3 bases at V and 2 bases at J, with 14 bases in the middle.

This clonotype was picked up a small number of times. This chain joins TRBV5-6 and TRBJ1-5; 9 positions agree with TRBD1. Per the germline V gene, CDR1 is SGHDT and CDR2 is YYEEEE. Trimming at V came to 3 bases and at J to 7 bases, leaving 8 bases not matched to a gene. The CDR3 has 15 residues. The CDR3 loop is CASSSGTGYRQPQHF. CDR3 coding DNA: TGTGCCAGCAGCTCCGGGACAGGGTACAGGCAGCCCCAGCATTTT.

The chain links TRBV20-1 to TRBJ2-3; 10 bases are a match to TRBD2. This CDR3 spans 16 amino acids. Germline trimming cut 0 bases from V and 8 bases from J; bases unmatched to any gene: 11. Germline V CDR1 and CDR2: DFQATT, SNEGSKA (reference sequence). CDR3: CSARDQRGGRGGTQYF. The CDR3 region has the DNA TGCAGTGCTAGAGACCAGCGGGGGGGCCGGGGCGGTACGCAGTATTTT.

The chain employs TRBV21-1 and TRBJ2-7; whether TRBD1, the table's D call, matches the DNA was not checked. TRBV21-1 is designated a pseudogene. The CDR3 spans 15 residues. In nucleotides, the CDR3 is TGTGCCAGCACCCAGAGGCAGCTGTCCTCCTACGAGCAGTACTTC. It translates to CASTQRQLSSYEQYF.

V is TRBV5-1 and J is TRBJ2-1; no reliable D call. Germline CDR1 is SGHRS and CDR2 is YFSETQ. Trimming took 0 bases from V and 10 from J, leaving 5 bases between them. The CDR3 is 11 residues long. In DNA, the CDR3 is TGCGCCAGCAGCTTGGGTCCCGAGCAGTTCTTC. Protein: CASSLGPEQFF.

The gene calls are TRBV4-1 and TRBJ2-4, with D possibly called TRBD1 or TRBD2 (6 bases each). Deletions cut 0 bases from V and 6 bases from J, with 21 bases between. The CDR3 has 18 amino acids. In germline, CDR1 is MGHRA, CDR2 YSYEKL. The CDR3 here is CASSQDTVPLGGRNIQYF. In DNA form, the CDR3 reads TGCGCCAGCAGCCAAGATACAGTGCCACTAGGGGGGAGAAACATTCAGTACTTC.

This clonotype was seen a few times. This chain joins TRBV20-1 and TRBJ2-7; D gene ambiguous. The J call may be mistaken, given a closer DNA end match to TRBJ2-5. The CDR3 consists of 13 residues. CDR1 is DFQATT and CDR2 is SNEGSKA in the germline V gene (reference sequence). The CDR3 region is CSARDEGSETQYF. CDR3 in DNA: TGCAGTGCTAGAGATGAAGGTTCCGAGACCCAGTACTTC.

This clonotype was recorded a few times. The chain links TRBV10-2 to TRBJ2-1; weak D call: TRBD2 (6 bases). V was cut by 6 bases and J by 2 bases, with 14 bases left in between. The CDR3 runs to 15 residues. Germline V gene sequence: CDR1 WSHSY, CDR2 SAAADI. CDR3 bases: TGCGCCAGCAGGGATGTAGCGGTTACCTACAATGAGCAGTTCTTC. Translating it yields CASRDVAVTYNEQFF.

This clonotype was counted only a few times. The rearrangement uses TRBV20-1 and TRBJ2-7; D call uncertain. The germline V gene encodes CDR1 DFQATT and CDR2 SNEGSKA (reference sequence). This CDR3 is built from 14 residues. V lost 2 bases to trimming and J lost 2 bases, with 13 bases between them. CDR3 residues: CSARRSGPPYEQYF. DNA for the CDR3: TGCAGTGCTAGACGTTCGGGTCCACCCTACGAGCAGTACTTC.

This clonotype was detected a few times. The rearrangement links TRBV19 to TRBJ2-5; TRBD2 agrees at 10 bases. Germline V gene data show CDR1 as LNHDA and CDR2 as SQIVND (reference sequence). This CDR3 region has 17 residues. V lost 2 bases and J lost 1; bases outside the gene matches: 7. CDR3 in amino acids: CASSIQPSGSPQETQYF. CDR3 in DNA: TGTGCCAGTAGTATACAACCTAGCGGGAGTCCCCAAGAGACCCAGTACTTC. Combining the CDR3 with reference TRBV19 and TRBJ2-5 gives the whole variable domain DGGITQSPKYLFRKEGQNVTLSCEQNLNHDAMYWYRQDPGQGLRLIYYSQIVNDFQKGDIAEGYSVSREKKESFPLTVTSAQKNPTAFYLCASSIQPSGSPQETQYFGPGTRLLVL.

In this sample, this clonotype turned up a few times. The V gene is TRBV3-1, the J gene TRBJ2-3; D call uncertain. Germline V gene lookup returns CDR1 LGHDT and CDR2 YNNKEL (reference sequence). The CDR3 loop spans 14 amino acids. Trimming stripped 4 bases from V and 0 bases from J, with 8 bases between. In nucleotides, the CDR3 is TGTGCCAGCAGCCCTCTACTAAGCACAGATACGCAGTATTTT. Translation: CASSPLLSTDTQYF.

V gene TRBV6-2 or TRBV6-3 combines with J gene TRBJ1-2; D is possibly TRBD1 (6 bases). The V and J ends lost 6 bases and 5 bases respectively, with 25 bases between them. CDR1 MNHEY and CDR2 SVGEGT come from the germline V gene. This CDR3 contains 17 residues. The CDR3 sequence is CASRQGPPVDRMYGYTF. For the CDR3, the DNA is TGTGCCAGCAGGCAGGGCCCTCCGGTGGACAGAATGTATGGCTACACCTTC.

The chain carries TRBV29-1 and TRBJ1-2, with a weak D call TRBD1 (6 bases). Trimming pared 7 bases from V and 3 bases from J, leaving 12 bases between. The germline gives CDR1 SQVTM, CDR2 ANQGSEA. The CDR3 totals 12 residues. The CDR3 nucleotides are TGCAGCGCAGTACAGGGAGACTATGGCTACACCTTC. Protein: CSAVQGDYGYTF. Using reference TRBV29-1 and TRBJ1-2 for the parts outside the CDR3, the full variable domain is SAVISQKPSRDICQRGTSLTIQCQVDSQVTMMFWYRQQPGQSLTLIATANQGSEATYESGFVIDKFPISRPNLTFSTLTVSNMSPEDSSIYLCSAVQGDYGYTFGSGTRLTVV.

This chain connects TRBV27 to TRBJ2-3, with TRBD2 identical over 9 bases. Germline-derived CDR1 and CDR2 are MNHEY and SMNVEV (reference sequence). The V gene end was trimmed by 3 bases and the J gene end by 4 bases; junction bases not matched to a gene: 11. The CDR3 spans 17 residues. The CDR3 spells CASSFWGSSGEADTQYF. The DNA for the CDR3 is TGTGCCAGCAGTTTCTGGGGTTCTAGCGGGGAAGCAGATACGCAGTATTTT.

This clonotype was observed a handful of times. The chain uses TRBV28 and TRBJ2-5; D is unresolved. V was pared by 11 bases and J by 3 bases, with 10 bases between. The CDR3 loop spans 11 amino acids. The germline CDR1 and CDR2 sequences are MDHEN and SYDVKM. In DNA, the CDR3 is TGTGCCGTGATTGAGGAAGAGACCCAGTACTTC. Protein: CAVIEEETQYF.

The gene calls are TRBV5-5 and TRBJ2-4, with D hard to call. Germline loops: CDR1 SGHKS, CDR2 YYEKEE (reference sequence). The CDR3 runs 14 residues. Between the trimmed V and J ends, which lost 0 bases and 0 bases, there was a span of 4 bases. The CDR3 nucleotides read TGTGCCAGCAGCTTGGACGGAGCCAAAAACATTCAGTACTTC. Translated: CASSLDGAKNIQYF.